This is a list of T cell receptor beta chains from one sample in a study of graft-versus-host responses after intestinal transplantation. The assay was immunoSEQ multiplex PCR, and TCRdb's table has in-frame clones only and misses some. The sample has around 77,000 clones, around 96% seen once. Antigens of these TCRs are unknown. The sequences come from unstimulated CD8+ T cells sorted from spleen or lymph node cells, collected before intestinal transplant. The receptor set was obtained from a human donor who received an intestinal transplant. Both conserved end residues are part of each CDR3. D genes are given only for firm matches. Not all rows give a size; the values are once, few, many and, for expanded clones, a class.

j_call: TRBJ2-7; d_call: -; v_call: TRBV10-2; cdr3_length: 14; clone_size: -; cdr3_aa: CASSFIGRFYEQYF; cdr3_nt: TGCGCCAGCAGTTTCATAGGTCGCTTCTACGAGCAGTACTTC
j_call: TRBJ2-1; d_call: -; v_call: TRBV27; cdr3_length: 14; clone_size: -; cdr3_aa: CASSVMDRYNEQFF; cdr3_nt: TGTGCCAGCAGTGTAATGGACAGATACAATGAGCAGTTCTTC
j_call: TRBJ1-5; d_call: -; v_call: TRBV18; cdr3_length: 15; clone_size: -; cdr3_aa: CASSPGGHSNQPQHF; cdr3_nt: TGTGCCAGCTCACCCGGCGGGCATAGCAATCAGCCCCAGCATTTT
j_call: TRBJ2-7; d_call: -; v_call: TRBV30; cdr3_length: 12; clone_size: -; cdr3_aa: CAWSGLAYEQYF; cdr3_nt: TGTGCCTGGAGTGGGTTAGCCTACGAGCAGTACTTC
j_call: TRBJ2-7; d_call: -; v_call: TRBV7-6; cdr3_length: 14; clone_size: -; cdr3_aa: CASSLVETSHEQYF; cdr3_nt: TGTGCCAGCAGCTTAGTAGAGACCAGCCACGAGCAGTACTTC
j_call: TRBJ1-1; d_call: -; v_call: TRBV19; cdr3_length: 13; clone_size: -; cdr3_aa: CASHGGVNTEAFF; cdr3_nt: TGTGCCAGCCACGGGGGGGTCAACACTGAAGCTTTCTTT
j_call: TRBJ2-1; d_call: -; v_call: TRBV11-1; cdr3_length: 15; clone_size: -; cdr3_aa: CASSLGGRAYNEQFF; cdr3_nt: TGTGCCAGCAGCTTAGGGGGCAGGGCGTACAATGAGCAGTTCTTC
j_call: TRBJ1-2; d_call: TRBD1; v_call: TRBV19; cdr3_length: 14; clone_size: -; cdr3_aa: CASSVGDSSYGYTF; cdr3_nt: TGTGCCAGTAGTGTCGGGGACAGTTCCTATGGCTACACCTTC
j_call: TRBJ2-7; d_call: TRBD2; v_call: TRBV28; cdr3_length: 15; clone_size: -; cdr3_aa: CASSSPGLGRYEQYF; cdr3_nt: TGTGCCAGCAGTTCCCCGGGACTAGGCCGGTACGAGCAGTACTTC
j_call: TRBJ2-7; d_call: -; v_call: TRBV7-3; cdr3_length: 16; clone_size: -; cdr3_aa: CASSPEGLAPIYEQYF; cdr3_nt: TGTGCCAGCAGCCCGGAGGGGCTAGCGCCGATCTACGAGCAGTACTTC
j_call: TRBJ2-7; d_call: -; v_call: TRBV27; cdr3_length: 12; clone_size: once; cdr3_aa: CASGFGPYEQYF; cdr3_nt: TGTGCCAGCGGCTTTGGACCCTACGAGCAGTACTTC
j_call: TRBJ1-5; d_call: -; v_call: TRBV6-5; cdr3_length: 14; clone_size: -; cdr3_aa: CASSSGTGNQPQHF; cdr3_nt: TGTGCCAGCAGTTCCGGGACGGGCAATCAGCCCCAGCATTTT
j_call: TRBJ1-5; d_call: -; v_call: TRBV9; cdr3_length: 16; clone_size: -; cdr3_aa: CASSPGPVDSSQPQHF; cdr3_nt: TGTGCCAGCAGCCCGGGGCCCGTCGACAGTTCCCAGCCCCAGCATTTT
j_call: TRBJ2-1; d_call: -; v_call: TRBV13; cdr3_length: 12; clone_size: -; cdr3_aa: CASSFLTNEQFF; cdr3_nt: TGTGCCAGCAGCTTTCTCACCAATGAGCAGTTCTTC
j_call: TRBJ2-6; d_call: TRBD2; v_call: TRBV5-1; cdr3_length: 20; clone_size: -; cdr3_aa: CASRSGWREGTRSGANVLTF; cdr3_nt: TGCGCCAGCAGATCAGGGTGGCGGGAGGGAACCCGCTCTGGGGCCAACGTCCTGACTTTC
j_call: TRBJ2-5; d_call: -; v_call: TRBV7-8; cdr3_length: 16; clone_size: -; cdr3_aa: CASSFLGGGVQETQYF; cdr3_nt: TGTGCCAGCAGCTTCCTAGGGGGAGGCGTTCAAGAGACCCAGTACTTC
j_call: TRBJ2-7; d_call: -; v_call: TRBV5-1; cdr3_length: 16; clone_size: -; cdr3_aa: CASSLADLLQPYEQYF; cdr3_nt: TGCGCCAGCAGCTTGGCTGATTTGTTACAACCCTACGAGCAGTACTTC
j_call: TRBJ2-2; d_call: -; v_call: TRBV7-9; cdr3_length: 15; clone_size: -; cdr3_aa: CASSFPRDVFGELFF; cdr3_nt: TGTGCCAGCAGCTTCCCCCGGGATGTATTCGGGGAGCTGTTTTTT
j_call: TRBJ2-2; d_call: -; v_call: TRBV28; cdr3_length: 15; clone_size: -; cdr3_aa: CASTPGRWNTGELFF; cdr3_nt: TGTGCCAGCACCCCGGGGAGGTGGAACACCGGGGAGCTGTTTTTT
j_call: TRBJ2-5; d_call: TRBD2; v_call: TRBV28; cdr3_length: 14; clone_size: -; cdr3_aa: CASSFREAKETQYF; cdr3_nt: TGTGCCAGCAGTTTCCGGGAGGCGAAAGAGACCCAGTACTTC
j_call: TRBJ1-2; d_call: -; v_call: TRBV7-9; cdr3_length: 15; clone_size: -; cdr3_aa: CASSRSREVIYGYTF; cdr3_nt: TGTGCCAGCAGTCGCAGCAGGGAAGTTATATATGGCTACACCTTC
j_call: TRBJ2-3; d_call: -; v_call: TRBV10-3; cdr3_length: 16; clone_size: -; cdr3_aa: CAISESVGSFTDTQYF; cdr3_nt: TGTGCCATCAGTGAGTCGGTCGGGAGTTTTACAGATACGCAGTATTTT
j_call: TRBJ2-7; d_call: -; v_call: TRBV7-9; cdr3_length: 15; clone_size: -; cdr3_aa: CASSLVPVRSYEQYF; cdr3_nt: TGTGCCAGCAGCTTGGTGCCGGTGAGGTCCTACGAGCAGTACTTC
j_call: TRBJ2-1; d_call: -; v_call: TRBV28; cdr3_length: 15; clone_size: -; cdr3_aa: CASRGFGPQYNEQFF; cdr3_nt: TGTGCCAGCAGGGGTTTCGGACCCCAATACAATGAGCAGTTCTTC
j_call: TRBJ1-6; d_call: -; v_call: TRBV9; cdr3_length: 14; clone_size: -; cdr3_aa: CASSVGGGNSPLHF; cdr3_nt: TGTGCCAGCAGCGTAGGGGGTGGTAATTCACCCCTCCACTTT
j_call: TRBJ2-7; d_call: -; v_call: TRBV2; cdr3_length: 12; clone_size: -; cdr3_aa: CASMQSVYEQYF; cdr3_nt: TGTGCCAGCATGCAGTCAGTCTACGAGCAGTACTTC
j_call: TRBJ1-1; d_call: -; v_call: TRBV7-9; cdr3_length: 10; clone_size: -; cdr3_aa: CASSLAEAFF; cdr3_nt: TGTGCCAGCAGCTTAGCTGAAGCTTTCTTT
j_call: TRBJ2-7; d_call: TRBD1; v_call: TRBV5-4; cdr3_length: 14; clone_size: -; cdr3_aa: CASSPTDRGHEQYF; cdr3_nt: TGTGCCAGCAGCCCTACGGACAGGGGACACGAGCAGTACTTC
j_call: TRBJ2-7; d_call: -; v_call: TRBV4-1; cdr3_length: 15; clone_size: -; cdr3_aa: CASSQDYGIGYEQYF; cdr3_nt: TGCGCCAGCAGCCAAGATTACGGGATAGGCTACGAGCAGTACTTC
j_call: TRBJ2-1; d_call: TRBD1; v_call: TRBV7-3; cdr3_length: 15; clone_size: -; cdr3_aa: CASSPGTGPHNEQFF; cdr3_nt: TGTGCCAGCAGCCCCGGGACAGGGCCGCATAATGAGCAGTTCTTC
j_call: TRBJ2-7; d_call: TRBD1; v_call: TRBV5-1; cdr3_length: 14; clone_size: once; cdr3_aa: CASSWGTGLYEQYF; cdr3_nt: TGCGCCAGCAGCTGGGGGACAGGGCTCTACGAGCAGTACTTC
j_call: TRBJ2-3; d_call: -; v_call: TRBV4-1; cdr3_length: 14; clone_size: -; cdr3_aa: CASSQRGSTDTQYF; cdr3_nt: TGCGCCAGCAGCCAAAGGGGGAGCACAGATACGCAGTATTTT
j_call: TRBJ1-3; d_call: -; v_call: TRBV9; cdr3_length: 16; clone_size: -; cdr3_aa: CASSPEGGISGNTIYF; cdr3_nt: TGTGCCAGCAGCCCCGAGGGAGGGATCTCTGGAAACACCATATATTTT
j_call: TRBJ2-7; d_call: TRBD2; v_call: TRBV9; cdr3_length: 14; clone_size: once; cdr3_aa: CASSPSGLVDEQYF; cdr3_nt: TGTGCCAGCAGCCCTAGCGGGTTAGTCGACGAGCAGTACTTC
j_call: TRBJ1-1; d_call: -; v_call: TRBV27; cdr3_length: 13; clone_size: -; cdr3_aa: CASSTTGWNEAFF; cdr3_nt: TGTGCCAGCAGCACTACAGGGTGGAATGAAGCTTTCTTT
j_call: TRBJ2-3; d_call: -; v_call: TRBV11-2; cdr3_length: 14; clone_size: -; cdr3_aa: CASSLISPTDTQYF; cdr3_nt: TGTGCCAGCAGCTTGATAAGCCCCACAGATACGCAGTATTTT
j_call: TRBJ2-1; d_call: -; v_call: TRBV30; cdr3_length: 15; clone_size: -; cdr3_aa: CAWRGGRSGYNEQFF; cdr3_nt: TGTGCCTGGAGAGGGGGGCGGAGTGGGTACAATGAGCAGTTCTTC
j_call: TRBJ2-7; d_call: TRBD2; v_call: TRBV7-7; cdr3_length: 15; clone_size: -; cdr3_aa: CASTGLGGADYEQYF; cdr3_nt: TGTGCCAGCACCGGGCTCGGGGGGGCAGACTACGAGCAGTACTTC
j_call: TRBJ2-1; d_call: TRBD2; v_call: TRBV7-2; cdr3_length: 17; clone_size: -; cdr3_aa: CASSLTYGTSELNEQFF; cdr3_nt: TGTGCCAGCAGCCTAACCTACGGGACTAGCGAGCTCAATGAGCAGTTCTTC
j_call: TRBJ2-2; d_call: TRBD1; v_call: TRBV5-1; cdr3_length: 18; clone_size: -; cdr3_aa: CASSPDRGRTPHTGELFF; cdr3_nt: TGCGCCAGCAGCCCGGACAGGGGGCGAACGCCACACACCGGGGAGCTGTTTTTT
j_call: TRBJ2-5; d_call: TRBD2; v_call: TRBV7-3; cdr3_length: 15; clone_size: -; cdr3_aa: CASSLTSGIQETQYF; cdr3_nt: TGTGCCAGCAGCTTAACTAGCGGGATTCAAGAGACCCAGTACTTC
j_call: TRBJ1-4; d_call: -; v_call: TRBV18; cdr3_length: 15; clone_size: -; cdr3_aa: CASSPVEGIHEKLFF; cdr3_nt: TGTGCCAGCTCACCAGTAGAGGGTATCCATGAAAAACTGTTTTTT